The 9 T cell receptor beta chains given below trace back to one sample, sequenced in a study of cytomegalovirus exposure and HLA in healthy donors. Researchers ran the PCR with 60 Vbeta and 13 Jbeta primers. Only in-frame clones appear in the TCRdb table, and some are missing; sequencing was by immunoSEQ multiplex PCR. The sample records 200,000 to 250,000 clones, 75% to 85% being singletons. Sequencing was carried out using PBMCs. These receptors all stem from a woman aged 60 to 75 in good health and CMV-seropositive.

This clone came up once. The CDR3 here is CASSQIDMGLAGEQYF. CDR3 in DNA: TGCGCCAGCAGCCAAATAGATATGGGACTAGCGGGCGAGCAGTACTTC. This chain uses TRBV4-1 with TRBJ2-7; 12 bases agree with TRBD2. The CDR3 is 16 amino acids. Germline CDR1 MGHRA, CDR2 YSYEKL. J lost 6 bases, V lost 2 bases, and 8 bases had no gene match.

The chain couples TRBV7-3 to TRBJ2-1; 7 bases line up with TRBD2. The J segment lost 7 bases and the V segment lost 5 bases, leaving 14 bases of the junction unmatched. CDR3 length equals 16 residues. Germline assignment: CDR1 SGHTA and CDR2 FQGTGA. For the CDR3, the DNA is TGTGCCAGCAGCCCCCGGGGAGCGGGGTCGGGAAATGAGCAGTTCTTC. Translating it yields CASSPRGAGSGNEQFF.

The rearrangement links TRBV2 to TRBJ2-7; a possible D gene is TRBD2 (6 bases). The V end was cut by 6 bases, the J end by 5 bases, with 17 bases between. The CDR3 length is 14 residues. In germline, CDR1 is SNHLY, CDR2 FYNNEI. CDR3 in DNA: TGTGCCAGCAGCGGGAGTAAAAGGATCGACGAGCAGTACTTC. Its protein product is CASSGSKRIDEQYF.

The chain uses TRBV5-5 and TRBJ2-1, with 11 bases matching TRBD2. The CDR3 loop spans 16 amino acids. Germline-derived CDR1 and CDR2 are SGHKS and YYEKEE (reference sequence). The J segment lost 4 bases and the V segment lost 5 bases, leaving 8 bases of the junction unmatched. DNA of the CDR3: TGTGCCAGCAGAAGCCTTAGCGGGAGGGCATACAATGAGCAGTTCTTC. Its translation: CASRSLSGRAYNEQFF.

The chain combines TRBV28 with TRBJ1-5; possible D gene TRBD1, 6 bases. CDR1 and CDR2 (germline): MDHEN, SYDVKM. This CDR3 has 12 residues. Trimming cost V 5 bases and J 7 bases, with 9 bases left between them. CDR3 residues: CASSPDRQPQHF. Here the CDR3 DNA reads TGTGCCAGCAGTCCCGACAGGCAGCCCCAGCATTTT.

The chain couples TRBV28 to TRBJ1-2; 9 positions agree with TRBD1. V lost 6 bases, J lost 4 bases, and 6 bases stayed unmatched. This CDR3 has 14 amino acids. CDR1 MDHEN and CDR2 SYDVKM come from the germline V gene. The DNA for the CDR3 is TGTGCCAGCAGATGGACAGGGGCGGCCTATGGCTACACCTTC. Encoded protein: CASRWTGAAYGYTF.

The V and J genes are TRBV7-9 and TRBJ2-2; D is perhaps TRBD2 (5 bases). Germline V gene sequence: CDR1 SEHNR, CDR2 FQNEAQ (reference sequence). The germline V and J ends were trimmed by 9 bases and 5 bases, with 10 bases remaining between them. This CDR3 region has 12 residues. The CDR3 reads CARKEVTGELFF. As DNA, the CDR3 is TGTGCCAGGAAGGAGGTAACCGGGGAGCTGTTTTTT. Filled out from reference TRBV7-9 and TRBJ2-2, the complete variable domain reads DTGVSQNPRHKITKRGQNVTFRCDPISEHNRLYWYRQTLGQGPEFLTYFQNEAQLEKSRLLSDRFSAERPKGSFSTLEIQRTEQGDSAMYLCARKEVTGELFFGEGSRLTVL.

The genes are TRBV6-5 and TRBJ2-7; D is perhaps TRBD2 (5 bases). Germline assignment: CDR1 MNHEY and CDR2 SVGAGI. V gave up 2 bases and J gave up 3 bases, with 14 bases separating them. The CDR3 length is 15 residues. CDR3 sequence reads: CASSYAPPAVYEQYF. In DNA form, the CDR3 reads TGTGCCAGCAGTTACGCTCCCCCAGCGGTCTACGAGCAGTACTTC.

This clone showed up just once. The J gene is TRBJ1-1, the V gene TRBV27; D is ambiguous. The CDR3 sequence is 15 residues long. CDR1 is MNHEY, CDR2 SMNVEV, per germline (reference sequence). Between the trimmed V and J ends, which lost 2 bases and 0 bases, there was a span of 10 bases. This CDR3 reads CASSLRQVMNTEAFF. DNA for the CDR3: TGTGCCAGCAGTTTACGGCAGGTAATGAACACTGAAGCTTTCTTT.